This T cell receptor (beta chain) was profiled in a study of early T cells in non-severe SARS-CoV-2 infection (dated by TCRdb to the early 2020s). Regarding the study in general: Because TCR sequencing was done on bulk RNA from unsorted whole blood, the alpha and beta chains could not be paired. Broad study findings and their caveats: VDJdb matching was skewed toward anti-spike CD8 responses and likely underestimated virus-specific expansions, missing private and CD4 specificities.

This clonotype was seen more than once but under ten times. It lacks a known antigen. There are no base qualities to consult, and no much larger clone falls within one base. Libraries were built with 5' RACE. The sequencer was a NextSeq 500. The TCR library protocol attached unique molecular identifiers to individual cDNA molecules to correct for sequencing error and PCR bias. Both TCR alpha and beta chains were sequenced, and tight co-correlation was observed between alpha and beta sequence abundances in each sample. For the original study's pipeline: Decombinator V4 was used to annotate the V gene, J gene and CDR3 of the TCR sequences. TCRs were defined as expanded if a significant change between any two time points was detected under a Poisson model with p below 0.0001. TCR abundances were normalised to the total number of TCRs sequenced in each sample and reported as counts per million. TRAV1-2 paired with TRAJ12, TRAJ20 or TRAJ33 defined MAIT TCRs, while TRAV10 paired with TRAJ18 defined iNKT TCRs. VDJdb, accessed 1 November 2021, was searched for CMV, EBV and SARS-CoV-2 annotated TCRs, excluding TCRs annotated for multiple antigens. TCRdb redid the processing of the public reads, applying fastp at Q25 and MiXCR, and retained in-frame beta chains. Rows are combined by CDR3 protein, so each entry shows the most common genes and DNA. TCRdb assigned the V and J calls; the authors' analysis was not used. The sample data list about 58,000 distinct CDR3 sequences, and roughly 13% of these were observed just once. The ten largest make up roughly a tenth of the sample.

Set within a cohort of healthcare workers in London, UK, this nested case-control study involved weekly PCR testing of nasopharyngeal swabs along with blood sampling. Healthcare workers were enrolled in the week of the UK lockdown, from 23 to 31 March 2020, and were followed every week for up to roughly 16 weeks. The germline V gene encodes CDR1 SGHTA and CDR2 FQGNSA. The CDR3 covers 14 residues, taking in both the cysteine and the phenylalanine. Only CDR3 DNA remains: 42 bases, in frame from the first base. Trimmed from V: 5 bases; trimmed from J: 2 bases; junction bases lacking a gene match: 6. The chain joins TRBV7-2 to TRBJ2-7, and 7 bases in between align with TRBD1. The sample consisted of whole blood. This TCR was recovered from an adult who was a healthcare worker with PCR-confirmed SARS-CoV-2 infection or an uninfected control (not recorded which). The CDR3 reads CASSLKGQTYEQYF. The DNA is TGTGCCAGCAGCCTTAAGGGACAGACCTACGAGCAGTACTTC.